A single sample gave rise to the 9 T cell receptor beta chains below, sequenced in a study of blood T cell repertoires in COVID-19 (TCRdb year 2020). Receptor libraries were prepared by the immunoSEQ multiplex PCR assay. Here the immuneACCESS table is served through TCRdb, limited to in-frame sequences with V and J called. Missing clones are a known gap in these copies; in checked studies unresolved V genes cover under half, and the rest lacks a known reason. Across this sample there are under 250,000 clones, with nearly 90% seen only once. The ten largest clones take up roughly 3.1% of the sample. Sequenced input: peripheral blood. These receptors all come from a man aged 18-30 years with active or convalescent COVID-19.

V usage is TRBV5-6 and J usage is TRBJ1-1, with a weak D call TRBD1 (5 bases). Per germline, CDR1 SGHDT and CDR2 YYEEEE. Trimming took off 4 bases at V and 5 bases at J, with 18 bases between the two ends. CDR3 length equals 15 residues. In nucleotides, the CDR3 is TGTGCCAGCAGCCCCATAACAGGTATCTATACTGAAGCTTTCTTT. It translates to CASSPITGIYTEAFF.

The chain couples TRBV3-1 (or the pseudogene TRBV3-2) to TRBJ1-1; TRBD1 is a possible D gene (5 bases). V gave up 2 bases and J gave up 4 bases, with 11 bases separating them. Germline lookup yields CDR1 LGHDT and CDR2 YNNKEL (reference sequence). CDR3 size: 14 residues. CDR3 bases: TGTGCCAGCAGCCAATCAGGGTTCGGCACTGAAGCTTTCTTT. Encoded protein: CASSQSGFGTEAFF.

The chain carries TRBV11-2 and TRBJ2-1; 9 bases map to TRBD2. This CDR3 has 15 amino acids. Germline V gene sequence: CDR1 SGHAT, CDR2 FQNNGV. Trimming removed 1 base from V and 7 bases from J; junction bases left unmatched: 5. The CDR3 bases are TGTGCCAGCAGCTTAGCCGGGACTAGCATAAATGAGCAGTTCTTC. Its protein product is CASSLAGTSINEQFF.

This clone appeared once. V gene TRBV10-3 combines with J gene TRBJ2-7, with 8 bases that match TRBD2. Germline-derived CDR1 and CDR2 are ENHRY and SYGVKD. With 8 bases clipped from V and 6 bases from J, the junction kept 9 bases outside the gene matches. This CDR3 spans 13 amino acids. CDR3 nucleotides: TGTGCCATCCGGGTTGGAGCGGGGGTCGAGCAGTACTTC. Its protein product is CAIRVGAGVEQYF.

The chain combines TRBV4-3 with TRBJ1-3; D call uncertain. The CDR3 is 14 residues long. V dropped 5 bases and J dropped 4 bases, with 12 bases sitting between them. Germline V gene data show CDR1 as LGHNA and CDR2 as YSLEER. The CDR3 nucleotides are TGCGCCAGCAGCGAGCGGTCCTTAGGAAACACCATATATTTT. Translation gives CASSERSLGNTIYF.

CDR3 sequence: CASSYDSGSWDEQFF. The CDR3 DNA reads TGTGCCAGCAGTTATGACAGCGGGAGTTGGGATGAGCAGTTCTTC. This chain uses TRBV6-2 or TRBV6-3 with TRBJ2-1, with 8 bases lining up with TRBD2. V lost 3 bases to trimming and J lost 8 bases; unmatched junction nucleotides: 9. CDR1 and CDR2 from the germline V gene are MNHEY and SVGEGT. This CDR3 is 15 amino acids long.

V is TRBV29-1 and J is TRBJ1-3; D not certain. V was cut by 4 bases and J by 3 bases, with 13 bases left in between. The germline V gene encodes CDR1 SQVTM and CDR2 ANQGSEA. CDR3 length: 14 residues. Here the CDR3 reads CSVGEWGSGNTIYF. In DNA form, the CDR3 reads TGCAGCGTTGGGGAGTGGGGAAGTGGAAACACCATATATTTT.

The chain combines TRBV4-2 with TRBJ2-3; 13 nucleotides line up with TRBD2. CDR1 is LGHNA and CDR2 is YNFKEQ in the germline V gene. V lost 3 bases to trimming and J lost 4 bases; unmatched junction nucleotides: 10. This CDR3 has 18 amino acids. The CDR3 nucleotides read TGTGCCAGCAGCCATCCTAGGACTAGCGGGGGAGGCCCAGATACGCAGTATTTT. Translation: CASSHPRTSGGGPDTQYF.

The chain links TRBV21-1 to TRBJ2-1; the table's TRBD1 call for D was not verified on the DNA. TRBV21-1 is tagged as a pseudogene. The CDR3 has 14 amino acids. CDR3 sequence (DNA): TGTGCCAGCAGCTTCAGGGACAGGGACAATGAGCAGTTCTTC. Translated, it gives CASSFRDRDNEQFF.